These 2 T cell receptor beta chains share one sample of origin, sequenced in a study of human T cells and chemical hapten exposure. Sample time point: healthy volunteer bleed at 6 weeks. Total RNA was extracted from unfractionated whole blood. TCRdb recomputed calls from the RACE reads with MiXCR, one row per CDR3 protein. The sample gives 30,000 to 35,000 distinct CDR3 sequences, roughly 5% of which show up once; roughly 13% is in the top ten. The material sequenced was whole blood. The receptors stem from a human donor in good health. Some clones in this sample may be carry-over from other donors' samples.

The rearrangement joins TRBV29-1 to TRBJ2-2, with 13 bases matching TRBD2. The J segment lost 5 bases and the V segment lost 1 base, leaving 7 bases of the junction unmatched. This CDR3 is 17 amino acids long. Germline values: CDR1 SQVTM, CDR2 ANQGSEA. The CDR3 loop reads CSVEGLRTSGGTGELFF. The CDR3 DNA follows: TGCAGCGTTGAAGGCCTCCGGACTAGCGGGGGAACCGGGGAGCTGTTTTTT.

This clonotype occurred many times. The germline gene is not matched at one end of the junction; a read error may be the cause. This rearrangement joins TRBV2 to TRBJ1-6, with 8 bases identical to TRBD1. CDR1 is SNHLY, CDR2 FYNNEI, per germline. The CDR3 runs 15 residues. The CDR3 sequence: CASDRGTSYNSPLHF. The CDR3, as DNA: TGCGCCAGCGACAGGGGTACCTCCTATAATTCACCCCTCCACTTT.